This T cell receptor beta chain was documented in a study of shared clonotypes between healthy human individuals. Clones were read by immunoSEQ multiplex PCR, and TCRdb kept only the in-frame ones, dropping some. The sample yields about 960,000 clones, 60% to 85% seen once. This clone was observed at least ten times. The investigators split CD4+ cells into a CD45RA+ naive subset and a CD45RA-negative memory subset. CDR1 is MNHEY, CDR2 SMNVEV, per germline (reference sequence). The CDR3 consists of 14 residues. With 6 bases removed from V and 5 bases from J, the gap between germline ends came to 16 bases.

This clonotype was obtained from a man between 18 and 35 years old in good health. The gene calls are TRBV27 and TRBJ2-5, with unresolved D. Input material: memory CD4+ T cells sorted from blood. As for subset: CD45RA-negative fraction. CDR3 amino acids: CASSRRPRWETQYF. The CDR3 nucleotides are TGTGCCAGCAGCCGCCGGCCACGATGGGAGACCCAGTACTTC.